This T cell receptor beta chain appears in the sequencing data of a study of T cells in Graves' hyperthyroidism and ophthalmopathy. The V segment lost 5 bases and the J segment 0 bases; nucleotides outside the gene matches: 5. Germline assignment: CDR1 SGHVS and CDR2 FQNEAQ. There are 15 residues in the CDR3. This clonotype has at least ten counts. Using RNA transcripts as the source, TCR beta CDR3 regions were amplified. RT-PCR in the first round (using the HTBI primer set) targeted the TCR CDR3. TCRdb called the multiplex PCR reads again in MiXCR, with one record for every CDR3 protein. The sample yields around 580,000 distinct CDR3 sequences, more than 45% seen once.

The chain recombines TRBV7-8 with TRBJ2-7; 9 nucleotides line up with TRBD1. This TCR was sampled from a woman under 30 with Graves' hyperthyroidism. Sequences were obtained from peripheral blood or thyroid tissue (not recorded which). DNA of the CDR3: TGTGCCAGCAGCCCGGGACAGGGTCTCTCCTACGAGCAGTACTTC. Protein: CASSPGQGLSYEQYF. Complete variable domain (other parts from reference TRBV7-8 and TRBJ2-7): GAGVSQSPRYKVAKRGQDVALRCDPISGHVSLFWYQQALGQGPEFLTYFQNEAQLDKSGLPSDRFFAERPEGSVSTLKIQRTQQEDSAVYLCASSPGQGLSYEQYFGPGTRLTVT.